Each of the 25 T cell receptor beta chains below was sequenced from the same sample in a study of control samples from healthy donors and cancer patients (dated by TCRdb to about 2020). The library relied on the immunoSEQ multiplex PCR assay. TCRdb holds this immuneACCESS table with in-frame rearrangements only. Some clones are missing; in checked studies, unresolved V genes explain under half, and the rest has no known cause. The sample profile shows 100,000 to 150,000 clones; around nine tenths of them were found once. Roughly 2.6% of the sample lies in the top ten. The sequenced material came from blood. The receptors here all came from a man aged 35 to 55 in good health.

The V gene is TRBV5-1, the J gene TRBJ2-7, with D possibly matching TRBD1 (6 bases). CDR1 is SGHRS, CDR2 YFSETQ, per germline. The CDR3 runs to 14 residues. Between the trimmed V and J ends, which lost 0 bases and 2 bases, there was a span of 9 bases. This chain's CDR3 is CASSLGQVPYEQYF. CDR3 bases: TGCGCCAGCAGCTTGGGACAGGTCCCCTACGAGCAGTACTTC. The variable domain in full, with the rest retrieved from reference TRBV5-1 and TRBJ2-7, is KAGVTQTPRYLIKTRGQQVTLSCSPISGHRSVSWYQQTPGQGLQFLFEYFSETQRNKGNFPGRFSGRQFSNSRSEMNVSTLELGDSALYLCASSLGQVPYEQYFGPGTRLTVT.

The CDR3 loop is CASSPRSGQGYEQYF. Here the CDR3 DNA reads TGTGCCAGCAGCCCCCGCTCTGGACAGGGGTACGAGCAGTACTTC. The chain has TRBV9 and TRBJ2-7, with 9 positions matching TRBD1. Germline V gives CDR1 SGDLS, CDR2 YYNGEE. With 4 bases clipped from V and 4 bases from J, the junction kept 9 bases outside the gene matches. The CDR3 has 15 amino acids.

The chain carries TRBV11-2 and TRBJ1-5; 8 nucleotides match TRBD1. V dropped 1 base and J dropped 5; count of bases not matched to a gene: 4. There are 15 residues in the CDR3. CDR1 is SGHAT and CDR2 is FQNNGV in the germline V gene. CDR3: CASSLGAGGYQPQHF. CDR3 sequence (DNA): TGTGCCAGCAGCTTAGGGGCAGGGGGCTATCAGCCCCAGCATTTT.

This chain connects TRBV7-3 to TRBJ2-7, with D uncertain. In germline, CDR1 is SGHTA, CDR2 FQGTGA. V dropped 5 bases and J dropped 6 bases, with 14 bases sitting between them. This CDR3 is built from 13 residues. In DNA form, the CDR3 reads TGTGCCAGCAGCGCCTCCAACGGTCTCGAGCAGTACTTC. Protein product: CASSASNGLEQYF.

The chain recombines TRBV25-1 with TRBJ2-5; D may correspond to TRBD1 or TRBD2 (5 bases each). CDR1 MGHDK and CDR2 SYGVNS come from the germline V gene. The CDR3 has 15 amino acids. V was cut by 2 bases and J by 4 bases, with 14 bases left in between. The CDR3 spells CASSENLRAGETQYF. The CDR3 DNA reads TGTGCCAGCAGTGAAAACCTCAGGGCGGGAGAGACCCAGTACTTC. The variable domain in full, completed from reference TRBV25-1 and TRBJ2-5, reads EADIYQTPRYLVIGTGKKITLECSQTMGHDKMYWYQQDPGMELHLIHYSYGVNSTEKGDLSSESTVSRIRTEHFPLTLESARPSHTSQYLCASSENLRAGETQYFGPGTRLLVL.

The CDR3 nucleotides read TGTGCCAGCAGCTTATGGGCCCCAGGGTCCTCTGGGGCCAACGTCCTGACTTTC. Its translation: CASSLWAPGSSGANVLTF. The chain combines TRBV7-2 with TRBJ2-6; D is perhaps TRBD1 (5 bases). From germline, CDR1 is SGHTA and CDR2 FQGNSA. V lost 2 bases, J lost 0 bases, and 14 bases lay in between. The CDR3 runs 18 residues.

The chain has TRBV30 and TRBJ1-3, with D uncertain. The CDR3 has 11 residues. Germline V lookup: CDR1 GTSNPN, CDR2 SVGIG (reference sequence). Trimming removed 3 bases from V and 4 bases from J, with 4 bases in between. CDR3 amino acids: CAWSPGNTIYF. CDR3 bases: TGTGCCTGGAGCCCCGGAAACACCATATATTTT.

J is TRBJ2-7 and V is TRBV18; 7 bases agree with TRBD1. Germline V gives CDR1 KGHSH, CDR2 LQKENI. The CDR3 has 14 residues. The trim removed 0 bases at V and 3 bases at J, leaving 2 bases unmatched. CDR3 sequence reads: CASSPPAGGYEQYF. The CDR3 DNA is TGTGCCAGCTCACCACCGGCAGGGGGCTACGAGCAGTACTTC. The whole variable domain, filled in from reference TRBV18 and TRBJ2-7, reads NAGVMQNPRHLVRRRGQEARLRCSPMKGHSHVYWYRQLPEEGLKFMVYLQKENIIDESGMPKERFSAEFPKEGPSILRIQQVVRGDSAAYFCASSPPAGGYEQYFGPGTRLTVT.

This clone was detected only once. The chain uses TRBV5-6 and TRBJ1-3; D perhaps matches TRBD1 (5 bases). This CDR3 comprises 16 residues. V was pared by 2 bases and J by 0 bases, with 12 bases between. The germline CDR1 and CDR2 sequences are SGHDT and YYEEEE. CDR3 DNA sequence: TGTGCCAGCAGCTTCGGGACGGGGATCTCTGGAAACACCATATATTTT. Translation gives CASSFGTGISGNTIYF.

This clone occurred a few times. The chain is built from TRBV11-3 and TRBJ2-7, with 7 bases matching TRBD1. Germline lookup yields CDR1 SGHNT and CDR2 YENEEA. This CDR3 spans 16 amino acids. With 5 bases clipped from V and 3 bases from J, the junction kept 13 bases outside the gene matches. The CDR3: CASSPSRQGDFYEQYF. CDR3 in DNA: TGTGCCAGCAGCCCCAGCCGACAGGGAGACTTCTACGAGCAGTACTTC.

Only a few counts were recorded for this clone. The chain is built from TRBV30 and TRBJ1-5; a possible D gene is TRBD1 (5 bases). The CDR3 spans 12 residues. CDR1 and CDR2 (germline): GTSNPN, SVGIG (reference sequence). V was clipped by 0 bases and J by 7 bases, with 7 bases between them. The CDR3 coding sequence is TGTGCCTGGAGTGTTCGGGGGCAGCCCCAGCATTTT. It is translated as CAWSVRGQPQHF.

The chain links TRBV5-1 to TRBJ1-6; 7 bases match TRBD1. The junction had 10 bases not matched to a gene; V was cut back by 1 base and J by 9 bases. The CDR3 contains 16 residues. Germline-derived CDR1 and CDR2 are SGHRS and YFSETQ. The CDR3 protein is CASSLNRQGPGSPLHF. CDR3 nucleotide sequence: TGCGCCAGCAGCTTGAACCGACAGGGCCCCGGTTCACCCCTCCACTTT.

This rearrangement joins TRBV18 to TRBJ1-5; 8 bases fit TRBD1. Germline assignment: CDR1 KGHSH and CDR2 LQKENI. With 3 bases clipped from V and 6 bases from J, the junction kept 7 bases outside the gene matches. This CDR3 spans 15 amino acids. The CDR3: CASSPGTGAAQPQHF. Here the CDR3 DNA reads TGTGCCAGCTCACCTGGGACAGGAGCGGCTCAGCCCCAGCATTTT.

This clone was recorded once. V is TRBV11-3 and J is TRBJ2-3; TRBD1 agrees at 10 bases. Per germline, CDR1 SGHNT and CDR2 YENEEA. J was trimmed by 6 bases and V by 8 bases; bases with no gene match: 17. This CDR3 has 17 amino acids. The CDR3 DNA sequence: TGTGCCAGCTCTCCAGGGAGCCGGACAGGGGGAGATGATACGCAGTATTTT. This encodes CASSPGSRTGGDDTQYF. Combining the CDR3 with reference TRBV11-3 and TRBJ2-3 gives the whole variable domain EAGVVQSPRYKIIEKKQPVAFWCNPISGHNTLYWYLQNLGQGPELLIRYENEEAVDDSQLPKDRFSAERLKGVDSTLKIQPAELGDSAVYLCASSPGSRTGGDDTQYFGPGTRLTVL.

In this sample, this clone turned up once. This chain joins TRBV28 and TRBJ2-5, with D hard to call. Trimming shortened V by 0 bases and J by 2 bases, and 13 bases separated the two germline ends. The CDR3 totals 16 residues. The germline gives CDR1 MDHEN, CDR2 SYDVKM. This CDR3 reads CASSLWAESSQETQYF. In nucleotides, the CDR3 is TGTGCCAGCAGTTTATGGGCGGAAAGTTCACAAGAGACCCAGTACTTC. Complete variable domain (other parts from reference TRBV28 and TRBJ2-5): DVKVTQSSRYLVKRTGEKVFLECVQDMDHENMFWYRQDPGLGLRLIYFSYDVKMKEKGDIPEGYSVSREKKERFSLILESASTNQTSMYLCASSLWAESSQETQYFGPGTRLLVL.

This chain connects TRBV6-5 to TRBJ1-3, with D uncertain. The ends were cut back, 7 bases at V and 0 bases at J, with 13 bases in the middle. CDR1 and CDR2 from the germline V gene are MNHEY and SVGAGI. There are 15 residues in the CDR3. CDR3 amino acids: CASIWTETSGNTIYF. For the CDR3, the DNA is TGTGCCAGCATCTGGACGGAGACCTCTGGAAACACCATATATTTT.

This chain uses TRBV5-4 with TRBJ2-3; TRBD2 aligns across 9 bases. J gave up 1 base and V 4 bases, and 4 bases lay outside the gene matches. The CDR3 runs 15 residues. Germline CDR1 and CDR2: SGHNT and YYREEE (reference sequence). CDR3 loop: CASSAAGGGTDTQYF. The CDR3 nucleotides are TGTGCCAGCAGCGCAGCGGGGGGAGGCACAGATACGCAGTATTTT. Filled out from reference TRBV5-4 and TRBJ2-3, the complete variable domain reads ETGVTQSPTHLIKTRGQQVTLRCSSQSGHNTVSWYQQALGQGPQFIFQYYREEENGRGNFPPRFSGLQFPNYSSELNVNALELDDSALYLCASSAAGGGTDTQYFGPGTRLTVL.

The rearrangement links TRBV9 to TRBJ2-2; a possible D gene is TRBD2 (5 bases). This CDR3 is built from 15 residues. Trimming removed 4 bases from V and 6 bases from J, with 16 bases in between. From germline, CDR1 is SGDLS and CDR2 YYNGEE. CDR3 protein: CASSSHVGVPGELFF. CDR3 in DNA: TGTGCCAGCAGCTCCCATGTCGGGGTCCCCGGGGAGCTGTTTTTT.

The chain is built from TRBV4-1 and TRBJ2-3; D is perhaps TRBD2 (7 bases). Germline CDR1 and CDR2: MGHRA and YSYEKL. The germline V and J ends were trimmed by 1 base and 0 bases, with 17 bases remaining between them. The length of the CDR3 is 18 residues. In DNA, the CDR3 is TGCGCCAGCAGCCAAGGGGTTCTAACGGGGGGCAGCACAGATACGCAGTATTTT. Translated, it gives CASSQGVLTGGSTDTQYF.

This clone was observed a single time. The chain is built from TRBV6-6 and TRBJ1-5, with D possibly matching TRBD1 (5 bases). CDR1 is MNHNY and CDR2 is SVGAGI in the germline V gene (reference sequence). V dropped 5 bases and J dropped 4 bases, with 15 bases sitting between them. CDR3 length: 15 amino acids. The CDR3 DNA reads TGTGCCAGCAGTACCCTGACAGAGTTAAATCAGCCCCAGCATTTT. Residues: CASSTLTELNQPQHF.

This chain uses TRBV29-1 with TRBJ2-1; TRBD2 agrees at 8 bases. With 7 bases clipped from V and 4 bases from J, the junction kept 3 bases outside the gene matches. This CDR3 is built from 12 residues. CDR1 and CDR2 (germline): SQVTM, ANQGSEA. The CDR3 sequence: CSAGGGYNEQFF. For the CDR3, the DNA is TGCAGCGCCGGGGGGGGATACAATGAGCAGTTCTTC.

This chain links TRBV7-9 with TRBJ2-7, with a tentative D call TRBD2 (5 bases). The CDR3 spans 15 residues. The V gene's germline CDR1 is SEHNR and CDR2 FQNEAQ (reference sequence). The V gene lost 1 base and the J gene lost 6 bases, with 16 bases spanning the gap. CDR3 in amino acids: CASSLVLRVKGEQYF. Here the CDR3 DNA reads TGTGCCAGCAGCTTAGTTTTGAGGGTAAAAGGCGAGCAGTACTTC.

The chain combines TRBV7-3 with TRBJ1-2, with D possibly being TRBD1 (5 bases). CDR1 and CDR2 from the germline V gene are SGHTA and FQGTGA. The CDR3 length is 11 residues. Trimming pared 8 bases from V and 8 bases from J, leaving 12 bases between. The chain's CDR3 is CASGTAGGYTF. The CDR3 DNA is TGTGCCAGCGGGACGGCCGGGGGCTACACCTTC. The full variable domain, completed using reference TRBV7-3 and TRBJ1-2, is GAGVSQTPSNKVTEKGKYVELRCDPISGHTALYWYRQSLGQGPEFLIYFQGTGAADDSGLPNDRFFAVRPEGSVSTLKIQRTERGDSAVYLCASGTAGGYTFGSGTRLTVV.

V is TRBV7-2 and J is TRBJ2-2; D possibly uses TRBD1 or TRBD2 (6 bases each). Per germline, CDR1 SGHTA and CDR2 FQGNSA. This CDR3 has 17 amino acids. V lost 6 bases to trimming and J lost 3 bases, with 20 bases between them. CDR3 nucleotide sequence: TGTGCCAGCAGTTTGGACTGGGGGCGGGGAGACACCGGGGAGCTGTTTTTT. As protein: CASSLDWGRGDTGELFF.

A few counts support this clone. The V and J genes are TRBV6-5 and TRBJ1-2; 9 bases align to TRBD1. Losses at the gene ends were 9 bases for V and 0 bases for J; bases not matched to a gene: 5. CDR1 and CDR2 from the germline V gene are MNHEY and SVGAGI. The CDR3 is 14 amino acids. CDR3 region: CASTTGGPNYGYTF. In nucleotides, the CDR3 is TGTGCCAGTACTACAGGGGGCCCTAACTATGGCTACACCTTC.